Listed here are 13 T cell receptor beta chains from one sample, sequenced in a study of PD-1 blockade in mismatch repair-deficient tumors. TCRdb's table, derived via immunoSEQ multiplex PCR, lists solely in-frame clones and lacks some. The table includes about 68,000 clones, about 78% detected once. Sequenced material: peripheral blood, taken 2 weeks after starting pembrolizumab. The receptors here all came from an adult with mismatch repair-deficient cancer.

This chain connects TRBV19 to TRBJ2-3, with 10 bases matching TRBD2. The V gene's germline CDR1 is LNHDA and CDR2 SQIVND (reference sequence). Trimming at V came to 5 bases and at J to 0 bases, leaving 5 bases not matched to a gene. The CDR3 covers 16 residues. In DNA form, the CDR3 reads TGTGCCAGTAGTGACACTAGCGGGGCAAGCACAGATACGCAGTATTTT. Translating it yields CASSDTSGASTDTQYF.

The rearrangement links TRBV10-2 to TRBJ2-6; no clear D. The CDR3 runs to 14 residues. V was clipped by 8 bases and J by 3 bases, with 11 bases between them. The germline V gene encodes CDR1 WSHSY and CDR2 SAAADI. The CDR3 DNA follows: TGCGCCAGCTACCCCCCGGGTGGGGCCAACGTCCTGACTTTC. It translates to CASYPPGGANVLTF.

This clone was seen more than once but under ten times. The V and J genes are TRBV4-2 and TRBJ2-3, with D uncertain. The germline V gene has CDR1 LGHNA and CDR2 YNFKEQ. The CDR3 sequence is 16 residues long. Trimming removed 0 bases at V and 3 bases at J, with 13 bases between. This CDR3 is CASSQDGLDGTDTQYF. DNA of the CDR3: TGTGCCAGCAGCCAAGATGGGCTAGACGGTACAGATACGCAGTATTTT.

The chain employs TRBV19 and TRBJ1-2, with D unclear. Trimming pared 2 bases from V and 3 bases from J, leaving 10 bases between. This CDR3 comprises 14 residues. Germline CDR1 reads LNHDA; CDR2 reads SQIVND (reference sequence). CDR3: CASSINSRDYGYTF. The CDR3 DNA reads as TGTGCCAGTAGTATAAATTCTCGGGACTATGGCTACACCTTC.

The chain is built from TRBV9 and TRBJ1-4, with TRBD1 identical over 8 bases. V was pared by 2 bases and J by 6 bases, with 6 bases of the junction left unmatched. CDR1 is SGDLS, CDR2 YYNGEE, per germline. The length of the CDR3 is 15 residues. CDR3 sequence: CASSVGRGRDEKLFF. Written as DNA, the CDR3 is TGTGCCAGCAGCGTCGGCAGGGGGCGCGATGAAAAACTGTTTTTT.

The chain uses TRBV9 and TRBJ2-2, with TRBD2 matching 11 bases. The junction had 6 bases not matched to a gene; V was cut back by 1 base and J by 1 base. The CDR3 loop spans 18 amino acids. CDR1 and CDR2 (germline): SGDLS, YYNGEE. The CDR3: CASSVRLAGGGNTGELFF. In nucleotides, the CDR3 is TGTGCCAGCAGCGTACGGCTAGCGGGAGGAGGGAACACCGGGGAGCTGTTTTTT.

The rearrangement uses TRBV15 and TRBJ2-7, with TRBD2 matching 12 bases. After removal of 8 bases from V and 2 bases from J, the junction contained 7 bases not matched to a gene. Germline V CDR1 and CDR2: LNHNV, YYDKDF (reference sequence). The CDR3 sequence is 15 residues long. The CDR3: CATSRLAGAPYEQYF. CDR3 nucleotide sequence: TGTGCCACCTCGAGACTAGCGGGAGCCCCCTACGAGCAGTACTTC.

This clone has a single count. The chain combines TRBV6-5 with TRBJ2-7; a weak D match, TRBD2 (5 bases). Germline V CDR1 and CDR2: MNHEY, SVGAGI. Trimming stripped 7 bases from V and 0 bases from J, with 10 bases between. This CDR3 is built from 13 residues. The CDR3 loop reads CASKRPSSYEQYF. The CDR3 DNA is TGTGCCAGCAAGCGGCCCAGCTCCTACGAGCAGTACTTC.

This chain links TRBV27 with TRBJ2-7, with a possible D match to TRBD2 (6 bases). CDR1 and CDR2 from the germline V gene are MNHEY and SMNVEV (reference sequence). There are 14 residues in the CDR3. V lost 2 bases and J 5 bases, leaving 13 bases between the germline ends. Here the CDR3 DNA reads TGTGCCAGCAGTTTACGACGGGACTGGGACGAGCAGTACTTC. This gives the protein CASSLRRDWDEQYF.

The V call is TRBV7-2, the J call TRBJ2-2; D may be TRBD1 (5 bases). Trimming removed 2 bases from V and 2 bases from J, with 12 bases in between. This CDR3 is built from 16 residues. The V gene's germline CDR1 is SGHTA and CDR2 FQGNSA. CDR3: CASSLSGAVNTGELFF. In nucleotides, the CDR3 is TGTGCCAGCAGCTTAAGTGGGGCAGTTAACACCGGGGAGCTGTTTTTT.

The rearrangement links TRBV13 to TRBJ1-1; a possible D gene is TRBD1 (5 bases). Germline V gene data show CDR1 as PRHDT and CDR2 as FYEKMQ (reference sequence). The V end was cut by 5 bases, the J end by 0 bases, with 13 bases between. The CDR3 is made up of 15 amino acids. CDR3 protein: CASSPMGPLNTEAFF. DNA for the CDR3: TGTGCCAGCAGCCCCATGGGACCCTTGAACACTGAAGCTTTCTTT.

The chain has TRBV9 and TRBJ2-7, with TRBD2 matching over 7 bases. V was clipped by 0 bases and J by 2 bases; unmatched bases: 2. CDR1 SGDLS and CDR2 YYNGEE come from the germline V gene. The CDR3 extends over 14 amino acids. The CDR3 DNA reads as TGTGCCAGCAGCGTAGGGAGCGGGACCTACGAGCAGTACTTC. It is translated as CASSVGSGTYEQYF.

The chain combines TRBV18 with TRBJ2-7; 9 bases fit TRBD2. Germline loops: CDR1 KGHSH, CDR2 LQKENI. CDR3 length equals 16 residues. The V and J ends lost 3 bases and 5 bases, in that order; junction bases with no gene match: 11. The CDR3 sequence: CASSPIAGDFVHEQYF. The CDR3, as DNA: TGTGCCAGCTCACCCATAGCGGGAGATTTTGTCCACGAGCAGTACTTC.